This T cell receptor (beta chain) appears in the sequencing data of a study of blood T cells in healthy people across ages. This clonotype was seen a handful of times. Primers used in a second PCR of about 7 to 12 cycles were a sample-barcoded 5' primer and a J-beta primer mix. TCRdb processed the 5' RACE reads anew with MiXCR; each CDR3 protein has one entry. The sample lists about 760,000 distinct CDR3 sequences, around a quarter occurring once. The V gene end was trimmed by 6 bases and the J gene end by 2 bases; junction bases not matched to a gene: 7. CDR1 and CDR2 from the germline V gene are SQVTM and ANQGSEA. This CDR3 is 14 amino acids long. These records were also assigned to another study, of T cells of mothers and their children. According to that study: The donors comprised more than five children and their three healthy Caucasian mothers.

This chain joins TRBV29-1 and TRBJ2-4, with TRBD1 identical over 7 bases. This TCR was recovered from a boy aged 10-17 years in good health. What was sequenced was blood. The DNA of the CDR3 is TGCAGCGTGACAGGGAAATTATCCAAAAACATTCAGTACTTC. This sequence encodes CSVTGKLSKNIQYF.